What follows is one TCR beta chain and its context. Its target is not known. PCR involved 60 Vbeta and 13 Jbeta primers. Measured with immunoSEQ multiplex PCR; TCRdb has only the in-frame clones, and not every one. Seen here are roughly 96,000 clones, roughly 74% observed once, and the top ten hold roughly 13%. Germline assignment: CDR1 SEHNR and CDR2 FQNEAQ (reference sequence). The V gene end was trimmed by 6 bases and the J gene end by 4 bases; junction bases not matched to a gene: 13. CDR3 length: 17 residues. This sample was taken from a study of cytomegalovirus exposure and HLA in healthy donors. Overall study: Assignment to the Caucasian-associated ancestry cluster applied to over 70% of the approximately 380 genotyped donors.

Broader study findings: TCR beta V segments were, for the most part, productive about 87% or about 30% of the time in an earlier analysis. Investigators reported 150 to 200 TCR beta chains as tied to cytomegalovirus.

This TCR was recovered from a woman in her 70s in good health and CMV-seropositive. The sequenced sample was PBMCs. V gene TRBV7-9 combines with J gene TRBJ2-2; 8 nucleotides line up with TRBD1. As DNA, the CDR3 is TGTGCCAGCAGTTTCTGGACAGGGCAAGTAGTCACCGGGGAGCTGTTTTTT. Its translation is CASSFWTGQVVTGELFF.